Following are 13 T cell receptor beta chains from one sample sequenced in a study of early T cells in non-severe SARS-CoV-2 infection. TCRdb reanalysed the 5' RACE reads using MiXCR and keeps one entry per CDR3 protein. There are some 54,000 distinct CDR3 sequences in the sample; roughly a tenth occur only once, and about 9.4% lies in the top ten. Sequenced input: whole blood. The receptor source for this set is an adult who was a healthcare worker with PCR-confirmed SARS-CoV-2 infection or an uninfected control (not recorded which).

This clonotype showed up just a few times. This sequence joins TRBV18 and TRBJ2-3, with a possible D match to TRBD2 (5 bases). The V and J ends lost 2 bases and 0 bases respectively, with 12 bases between them. The CDR3 has 16 amino acids. In germline, CDR1 is KGHSH, CDR2 LQKENI. The CDR3 is CASSPRTLTSTDTQYF. The CDR3 DNA reads as TGTGCCAGCTCACCAAGGACTCTCACTAGCACAGATACGCAGTATTTT.

The rearrangement joins TRBV7-9 to TRBJ2-3, with a weak D call TRBD1 (5 bases). CDR3 size: 15 residues. Germline V gene data show CDR1 as SEHNR and CDR2 as FQNEAQ (reference sequence). Trimming pared 3 bases from V and 1 base from J, leaving 11 bases between. CDR3: CASSLGRIRTDTQYF. In DNA form, the CDR3 reads TGTGCCAGCAGCTTGGGGCGGATTCGCACAGATACGCAGTATTTT.

The V and J genes are TRBV12-1 and TRBJ2-7. TRBV12-1 is assigned pseudogene status. The CDR3 consists of 14 residues. In DNA, the CDR3 is TGTGCCAGCAGCTTTGCTTCGGGTTGGGACGAGCAGTACTTC. Translated: CASSFASGWDEQYF.

The rearrangement joins TRBV5-1 to TRBJ2-2; TRBD1 or TRBD2 may be the D gene (5 bases each). Trimming pared 4 bases from V and 1 base from J, leaving 14 bases between. Germline CDR1 SGHRS, CDR2 YFSETQ. The CDR3 is 16 amino acids. The CDR3 here is CASSDPGRGNTGELFF. The CDR3 nucleotides read TGCGCCAGCAGCGACCCGGGACGAGGGAACACCGGGGAGCTGTTTTTT.

V and J are TRBV2 and TRBJ2-2; D might be TRBD1 (6 bases). This CDR3 contains 14 residues. Germline-derived CDR1 and CDR2 are SNHLY and FYNNEI. V dropped 4 bases and J dropped 4 bases, with 10 bases sitting between them. CDR3 amino acids: CASSVRDTTGELFF. As DNA, the CDR3 is TGTGCCAGCAGTGTCCGGGACACCACCGGGGAGCTGTTTTTT.

In this sample, this clonotype turned up many times. The genes are TRBV7-2 and TRBJ2-2; the match to TRBD1 covers 7 bases. The CDR3 covers 16 residues. Trimming took 5 bases from V and 0 from J; bases not matched to a gene: 6. CDR1 and CDR2 from the germline V gene are SGHTA and FQGNSA. The CDR3 loop is CASSDTGVANTGELFF. The CDR3 nucleotides read TGTGCCAGCAGCGATACAGGGGTTGCGAACACCGGGGAGCTGTTTTTT.

This clonotype was recorded at least ten times. This chain links TRBV7-6 with TRBJ2-4; D may be TRBD1 (6 bases). V was trimmed by 5 bases and J by 8 bases, leaving 13 bases between them. Per germline, CDR1 SGHVS and CDR2 FNYEAQ. This CDR3 is 13 amino acids long. The CDR3 protein is CASSQSDSYIQYF. CDR3 nucleotides: TGTGCCAGCAGCCAATCGGACAGTTACATTCAGTACTTC.

The genes are TRBV20-1 and TRBJ1-1, with D tentatively TRBD1 (5 bases). CDR3 length: 14 amino acids. CDR1 DFQATT and CDR2 SNEGSKA come from the germline V gene (reference sequence). V shed 0 bases and J shed 6 bases, with 14 bases lying between them. CDR3 nucleotide sequence: TGCAGTGCTAGAGAAGGACGGGGGGTCGCTGAAGCTTTCTTT. Translation: CSAREGRGVAEAFF.

This clonotype has a count of ten or more. V usage is TRBV3-1 and J usage is TRBJ2-7; 16 positions agree with TRBD2. The CDR3 has 15 residues. Germline V gene lookup returns CDR1 LGHDT and CDR2 YNNKEL (reference sequence). Trimming removed 4 bases from V and 7 bases from J; junction bases left unmatched: 4. Here the CDR3 reads CASSLGTSGRGEQYF. CDR3 DNA: TGTGCCAGCAGCCTGGGGACTAGCGGGAGGGGTGAGCAGTACTTC.

A few counts support this clonotype. The chain is built from TRBV20-1 and TRBJ2-1, with 7 bases identical to TRBD2. Germline CDR1 reads DFQATT; CDR2 reads SNEGSKA (reference sequence). Unmatched junction bases numbered 11, after V lost 3 bases and J lost 3 bases. This CDR3 is 16 amino acids long. The CDR3 region is CSARSGTSFDYNEQFF. The CDR3 DNA is TGCAGTGCTAGGAGCGGGACGTCTTTCGACTACAATGAGCAGTTCTTC.

This clonotype was observed many times. The V gene is TRBV20-1, the J gene TRBJ2-1; 7 nucleotides agree with TRBD2. The CDR3 covers 16 residues. J gave up 4 bases and V 3 bases, and 12 bases lay outside the gene matches. Germline V gene data show CDR1 as DFQATT and CDR2 as SNEGSKA (reference sequence). The CDR3 DNA reads as TGCAGTGCTAGTGGTTTCGCGGGAGTGGGGTACAATGAGCAGTTCTTC. Encoded protein: CSASGFAGVGYNEQFF.

The chain combines TRBV7-8 with TRBJ2-7; TRBD2 is a possible D gene (5 bases). This CDR3 comprises 14 residues. The V and J ends lost 5 bases and 3 bases respectively, with 14 bases between them. Germline lookup yields CDR1 SGHVS and CDR2 FQNEAQ. CDR3 amino acids: CASSPQPSNYEQYF. The DNA for the CDR3 is TGTGCCAGCAGCCCGCAACCTAGCAACTACGAGCAGTACTTC.

There are a few counts of this clonotype. A read error is possible here, since a much larger clone lies one base away. CDR3 nucleotides: TGTGTCAGTAGTATTGGGAGCCTCTCCTACGAGCAGTACTTC. This translates into CVSSIGSLSYEQYF. The chain couples TRBV19 to TRBJ2-7; maybe TRBD2 (5 bases). The CDR3 is 14 residues long. From germline, CDR1 is LNHDA and CDR2 SQIVND (reference sequence).